Each of the 11 T cell receptor beta chains below was sequenced from the same sample in a study of blood T cells in healthy people across ages. Alongside a J-beta primer mix, a sample-barcoded 5' primer served in a second PCR lasting roughly 7 to 11 cycles. MiXCR was run by TCRdb on the 5' RACE reads, yielding one entry per CDR3 protein. This table holds about 770,000 distinct CDR3 sequences, about 42% found once. Specimen: blood. All receptors derive from a man in his sixties in good health.

The chain carries TRBV6-2 or TRBV6-3 and TRBJ2-4; 7 nucleotides align to TRBD1. The CDR3 runs 15 residues. CDR1 is MNHEY and CDR2 is SVGEGT in the germline V gene. The trim removed 2 bases at V and 7 bases at J, leaving 8 bases unmatched. The CDR3 DNA reads TGTGCCAGCAGTTACGGTGACAGGGTGGCCAACATTCAGTACTTC. Translated: CASSYGDRVANIQYF.

The V gene is TRBV3-1, the J gene TRBJ2-2, with 8 bases aligning to TRBD1. The CDR3 extends over 16 amino acids. V shed 7 bases and J 5 bases; nucleotides not matched to a gene: 12. The V gene's germline CDR1 is LGHDT and CDR2 YNNKEL (reference sequence). CDR3 sequence: CASIPSGGMGTGELFF. In nucleotides, the CDR3 is TGTGCCAGCATACCGTCAGGGGGCATGGGGACCGGGGAGCTGTTTTTT. Variable domain in full (rest from reference TRBV3-1 and TRBJ2-2): DTAVSQTPKYLVTQMGNDKSIKCEQNLGHDTMYWYKQDSKKFLKIMFSYNNKELIINETVPNRFSPKSPDKAHLNLHINSLELGDSAVYFCASIPSGGMGTGELFFGEGSRLTVL.

The CDR3 DNA reads TGTGCCAGCTCACCACCCAGGGAGAGGACCTACAATGAGCAGTTCTTC. Protein product: CASSPPRERTYNEQFF. The chain recombines TRBV18 with TRBJ2-1; perhaps D is TRBD1 or TRBD2 (5 bases each). This CDR3 region has 16 residues. V lost 0 bases, J lost 2 bases, and 11 bases lay in between. Germline V gene lookup returns CDR1 KGHSH and CDR2 LQKENI.

This clonotype was seen more than once but under ten times. The chain is built from TRBV7-2 and TRBJ2-7, with a weak D call TRBD1 (5 bases). CDR3 length: 13 residues. Trimming took off 8 bases at V and 0 bases at J, with 11 bases between the two ends. Germline V lookup: CDR1 SGHTA, CDR2 FQGNSA. CDR3 sequence: CASLKDTSYEQYF. CDR3 DNA sequence: TGTGCCAGCCTTAAGGACACCTCCTACGAGCAGTACTTC.

The genes are TRBV24-1 and TRBJ2-1; 7 nucleotides align to TRBD1. The CDR3 totals 16 residues. The germline V gene encodes CDR1 KGHDR and CDR2 SFDVKD. The ends lost 2 bases at V and 7 bases at J; junction bases unmatched: 10. The CDR3 spells CATSDYRGDVRNEQFF. The CDR3 nucleotides are TGTGCCACCAGTGATTACAGGGGCGACGTAAGGAATGAGCAGTTCTTC.

This clonotype showed up just once. This chain links TRBV12-3 or TRBV12-4 with TRBJ2-4; 8 bases are shared with TRBD1. The DNA end favors TRBJ2-7, so the J call may be wrong. The CDR3 is made up of 15 amino acids. The CDR3 region is CASSLGTGRYYEQYF. Written as DNA, the CDR3 is TGTGCCAGCAGTTTAGGGACAGGGCGTTACTACGAGCAGTACTTC.

Only a few counts were recorded for this clonotype. This chain joins TRBV6-6 and TRBJ2-7; perhaps TRBD1 as D (5 bases). Trimming removed 2 bases from V and 6 bases from J, with 11 bases in between. CDR1 is MNHNY and CDR2 is SVGAGI in the germline V gene (reference sequence). The CDR3 covers 13 residues. This CDR3 is CASSYLIRAEQYF. CDR3 nucleotides: TGTGCCAGCAGTTACCTGATCAGGGCCGAGCAGTACTTC.

The chain links TRBV28 to TRBJ2-4; no definite D call. The J call is doubtful: the DNA matches TRBJ2-7 better. The CDR3 covers 13 residues. Germline assignment: CDR1 MDHEN and CDR2 SYDVKM. CDR3: CASSLRSPYEQYF. CDR3 coding DNA: TGTGCCAGCAGTTTGCGGTCGCCCTACGAGCAGTACTTC.

The chain has TRBV6-5 and TRBJ2-3; no clear D. Germline loops: CDR1 MNHEY, CDR2 SVGAGI. V lost 6 bases and J 1 base, leaving 8 bases between the germline ends. This CDR3 has 13 amino acids. The CDR3 region has the DNA TGTGCCAGCAGCTATGGGCGCACAGATACGCAGTATTTT. Translated, it gives CASSYGRTDTQYF.

The sample holds one count of this clonotype. This chain connects TRBV4-1 to TRBJ2-3; tentative D call: TRBD1 (5 bases). This CDR3 has 14 residues. V shed 4 bases and J shed 2 bases, with 10 bases lying between them. Germline lookup yields CDR1 MGHRA and CDR2 YSYEKL. The CDR3 loop reads CASSRKDTTDTQYF. For the CDR3, the DNA is TGCGCCAGCAGCCGTAAGGACACCACAGATACGCAGTATTTT.

V and J are TRBV27 and TRBJ2-7; 9 nucleotides line up with TRBD2. After removal of 2 bases from V and 1 base from J, the junction contained 3 bases not matched to a gene. The CDR3 loop spans 15 amino acids. CDR1 MNHEY and CDR2 SMNVEV come from the germline V gene (reference sequence). The CDR3 reads CASSLRLAESYEQYF. CDR3 nucleotides: TGTGCCAGCAGTTTACGACTAGCGGAGTCCTACGAGCAGTACTTC.